Below are 22 T cell receptor beta chains sequenced from a single sample in a study of tumor and adjacent non-tumor tissue in lung cancer. A modified ARM-PCR protocol with three rounds of nested PCR amplified TCRbeta. Via MiXCR, TCRdb re-called the multiplex PCR reads, giving one row per CDR3 protein. In the table there are some 100,000 distinct CDR3 sequences, more than 80% of which are singletons. No cell sorting was done before RNA was extracted from the tissue. More than 3 cm separated this lung sample from the edge of the tumor. Sequencing was performed on distant non-tumor lung tissue. These receptor sequences come from a man in his sixties with small cell lung cancer.

Note on this clonotype: This clone may be a read error of a much larger clone one base away. This chain links TRBV5-8 with TRBJ2-5; D not resolved. Germline V CDR1 and CDR2: SGHTS, YDEGEE. CDR3 length: 13 amino acids. Between the trimmed V and J ends, which lost 4 bases and 4 bases, there was a span of 11 bases. CDR3 region: CASSPTWGETQYF. The CDR3 region has the DNA TGTGCCAGCAGCCCAACATGGGGAGAGACCCAGTACTTC.

About this clonotype: At one end the junction does not follow the germline gene, possibly because of a read error. V gene TRBV6-5 combines with J gene TRBJ2-1, with TRBD2 as a possible D gene (6 bases). CDR3 length: 17 amino acids. Germline V gives CDR1 MNHEY, CDR2 SVGAGI. CDR3 in amino acids: CASSDSIWGLADNERFF. CDR3 DNA: TGTGCCAGCAGTGACTCGATCTGGGGATTAGCGGACAATGAGCGGTTCTTC.

Regarding this clonotype: The conserved final phenylalanine or tryptophan is absent from the CDR3, which likely points to a read error. The rearrangement links TRBV11-2 to TRBJ1-4; 9 bases map to TRBD1. Germline trimming cut 7 bases from V and 10 bases from J; bases unmatched to any gene: 13. Germline values: CDR1 SGHAT, CDR2 FQNNGV. The CDR3 runs 15 residues. The DNA of the CDR3 is TGTGCCAGCAACACCGACACAGGGGGCCCCGGAAAACTGTTTCCT. Its translation is CASNTDTGGPGKLFP.

Notes on this clonotype: One end of the junction does not line up with germline, which may come from a read error. The chain recombines TRBV4-2 with TRBJ2-7, with D possibly TRBD1 on 6 matching bases. This CDR3 has 15 amino acids. The germline gives CDR1 LGHNA, CDR2 YNFKEQ. CDR3 amino acids: CASSQEMDSSYEQYF. As DNA, the CDR3 is TGTGCCAGCAGCCAAGAGATGGACAGCTCCTACGAGCAGTATTTC.

To note about this clonotype: At one boundary the junction diverges from the germline segment, which might be a read error. V usage is TRBV6-1 and J usage is TRBJ2-3; a weak D match, TRBD2 (5 bases). The length of the CDR3 is 14 residues. CDR1 is MNHNS and CDR2 is SASEGT in the germline V gene. The CDR3 sequence: CVSSWEIDTDTQYF. The CDR3 nucleotides are TGTGTCAGCTCCTGGGAGATCGACACAGATACGCAGTATTTT.

The rearrangement links TRBV28 to TRBJ2-7; D is tentatively TRBD1 or TRBD2 (7 bases each). There are 13 residues in the CDR3. CDR1 is MDHEN and CDR2 is SYDVKM in the germline V gene. CDR3 DNA: TGTGCCAGCATTCTAACAGGGGACTACGAGCAGTACGTA. Encoded protein: CASILTGDYEQYV.

Points on this clonotype: A much larger clone sits a single nucleotide away, making a read error possible. V usage is TRBV20-1 and J usage is TRBJ2-1; D gene ambiguous. This CDR3 comprises 11 residues. Deletions cut 2 bases from V and 7 bases from J, with 6 bases between. From germline, CDR1 is DFQATT and CDR2 SNEGSKA (reference sequence). The CDR3 loop is CSARIANEQFF. Here the CDR3 DNA reads TGCAGTGCTAGAATAGCTAATGAGCAGTTCTTC.

Notes on this clonotype: At one of its ends the junction is not consistent with the germline gene, which may arise from a read error. This chain connects TRBV6-2 or TRBV6-3 to TRBJ2-7; D ambiguous. Germline V CDR1 and CDR2: MNHEY, SVGEGT. This CDR3 has 11 amino acids. Here the CDR3 reads CASSQSGEQYF. The CDR3 DNA follows: TGTGCGAGCAGTCAATCTGGAGAGCAGTACTTC.

As for this clonotype: A much larger clone sits a single nucleotide away, making a read error possible. CDR3 coding DNA: TGTGCCTTAACACTGGTATGGGGTGAAGCTTTCTTT. Translating it yields CALTLVWGEAFF. The J gene is TRBJ1-1, the V gene TRBV30; D gene ambiguous. Per germline, CDR1 GTSNPN and CDR2 SVGIG (reference sequence). CDR3 length equals 12 residues. V gave up 7 bases and J gave up 7 bases, with 16 bases separating them.

This clonotype was seen many times. The V gene is TRBV4-1, the J gene TRBJ1-2; D is unresolved. Germline V gene sequence: CDR1 MGHRA, CDR2 YSYEKL. V shed 0 bases and J shed 5 bases, with 7 bases lying between them. The CDR3 is made up of 13 amino acids. The CDR3 nucleotides are TGCGCCAGCAGCCAAGAAGCTGGTTATGGCTACACCTTC. Its translation is CASSQEAGYGYTF.

The V gene is TRBV4-1, the J gene TRBJ2-2, with a possible D match to TRBD1 (7 bases). Trimming removed 6 bases at V and 16 bases at J, with 27 bases between. Germline loops: CDR1 MGHRA, CDR2 YSYEKL. This CDR3 contains 15 residues. The CDR3 sequence is CASRSRGAYTGESFF. For the CDR3, the DNA is TGCGCCAGCAGAAGCAGGGGGGCCTATACCGGGGAGTCGTTTTTT.

This chain uses TRBV24-1 with TRBJ2-3; D perhaps matches TRBD1 (6 bases). V was clipped by 2 bases and J by 7 bases, with 9 bases between them. Germline values: CDR1 KGHDR, CDR2 SFDVKD. The CDR3 length is 13 residues. The CDR3 coding sequence is TGTGCCACCAGTGATTCAGGGGCATATACGCAGTATTTT. As protein: CATSDSGAYTQYF.

Notes on this clonotype: Here the CDR3 omits its conserved ending phenylalanine or tryptophan, so a read error is the likely source. No DNA is shown, since the ends of the CDR3 on it are uncertain; the CDR3 is the one TCRdb lists. The genes are TRBV11-3 and TRBJ2-7; the listed D gene, TRBD1, was not tested against the DNA. CDR1 is SGHNT and CDR2 is YENEEA in the germline V gene. The CDR3 spans 17 residues, counting both ends. The CDR3 here is CASSPPGLGARSYEQYL.

Worth noting for this clonotype: The conserved closing phenylalanine or tryptophan is absent in this CDR3, likely reflecting a read error. V is TRBV28 and J is TRBJ2-7; D may correspond to TRBD1 or TRBD2 (6 bases each). Germline V gene sequence: CDR1 MDHEN, CDR2 SYDVKM. This CDR3 is built from 14 residues. This CDR3 reads CVSSLRGTLYEQYL. The CDR3 DNA follows: TGTGTCAGCAGTCTAAGGGGGACTCTCTACGAACAGTACTTG.

J is TRBJ2-2 and V is TRBV5-1; D remains ambiguous. Trimming left V 0 bases short and J 6 bases short, with 27 bases between. Per germline, CDR1 SGHRS and CDR2 YFSETQ. The CDR3 is made up of 20 amino acids. This chain's CDR3 is CASSLVGSFRTPRSAGELFF. CDR3 DNA sequence: TGCGCCAGCAGCTTGGTAGGCTCATTCCGCACTCCACGAAGTGCCGGGGAGCTGTTTTTT.

On this clonotype: At one of its ends the junction is not consistent with the germline gene, which may arise from a read error. This CDR3 is CVSRSGGASGNERCF. The CDR3 DNA sequence: TGTGTCAGCAGATCCGGGGGAGCTAGCGGCAATGAGCGGTGCTTC. This chain uses TRBV11-2 with TRBJ2-1; 7 bases align to TRBD2. This CDR3 has 15 residues. The V gene's germline CDR1 is SGHAT and CDR2 FQNNGV. The variable domain in full, with the rest retrieved from reference TRBV11-2 and TRBJ2-1, is EAGVAQSPRYKIIEKRQSVAFWCNPISGHATLYWYQQILGQGPKLLIQFQNNGVVDDSQLPKDRFSAERLKGVDSTLKIQPAKLEDSAVYLCVSRSGGASGNERCFGPGTRLTVL.

This clonotype came up a few times. Compared with germline, one end of the junction differs, possibly owing to a read error. The chain links TRBV12-3 or TRBV12-4 to TRBJ2-5; 8 nucleotides match TRBD2. The CDR3 is made up of 15 amino acids. In nucleotides, the CDR3 is TGTGCCGGCAGTCCAACTAGCGGCGCGATGGAAACCCAGTACTTC. Translation gives CAGSPTSGAMETQYF.

This clonotype has only a few counts. A much larger clone differs from this one at a single base, so this may be a read error. The rearrangement joins TRBV29-1 to TRBJ2-1; 7 nucleotides match TRBD2. Germline-derived CDR1 and CDR2 are SQVTM and ANQGSEA. With V trimmed by 3 bases and J by 9 bases, 14 bases remained unmatched. CDR3 length: 15 residues. The CDR3 sequence is CSVEAGVGGRGEQFF. The CDR3 DNA reads TGCAGCGTTGAGGCGGGTGTGGGAGGGCGGGGTGAGCAGTTCTTC.

On this clonotype itself: Lacking the conserved final phenylalanine or tryptophan, this CDR3 likely reflects a read error. The DNA is omitted, as the CDR3 cannot be located on it reliably, and the CDR3 follows TCRdb's listing. The rearrangement links TRBV4-2 to TRBJ2-2; TRBD2 is the table's D call, not checked against the DNA. The CDR3 is 16 amino acids long, termini counted. Germline V gene data show CDR1 as LGHNA and CDR2 as YNFKEQ. CDR3 region: CASSQDLRANSGELFY.

This clonotype was seen at least ten times. V is TRBV28 and J is TRBJ1-5, with D possibly TRBD1 on 5 matching bases. V lost 8 bases to trimming and J lost 4 bases, with 9 bases between them. There are 12 residues in the CDR3. Looked up from germline, CDR1 is MDHEN and CDR2 is SYDVKM. The chain's CDR3 is CASDSSNQPQHF. The CDR3 DNA sequence: TGTGCCAGCGACAGCTCGAATCAGCCCCAGCATTTT. Full variable domain (missing parts from reference TRBV28 and TRBJ1-5): DVKVTQSSRYLVKRTGEKVFLECVQDMDHENMFWYRQDPGLGLRLIYFSYDVKMKEKGDIPEGYSVSREKKERFSLILESASTNQTSMYLCASDSSNQPQHFGDGTRLSIL.

About this clonotype itself: Since a much larger clone is just one base distant, this may be a read error. Here the CDR3 omits its conserved ending phenylalanine or tryptophan, so a read error is the likely source. This chain uses TRBV20-1 with TRBJ1-1; D uncertain. This CDR3 region has 14 residues. Germline CDR1 reads DFQATT; CDR2 reads SNEGSKA (reference sequence). V was shortened by 1 base and J by 4 bases, with 13 bases between the two germline ends. The CDR3, as DNA: TGCAGTGCTAGAGTGGGTATGGGGAGCACTGAAGCTTTCTCT. Protein: CSARVGMGSTEAFS.

In the case of this clonotype: One junction end does not reproduce the germline sequence, and a read error may be involved. The rearrangement uses TRBV12-3 or TRBV12-4 and TRBJ2-7; no clear D gene. This CDR3 has 15 amino acids. Here the CDR3 reads CASSSPLRESHEQYF. The CDR3 DNA follows: TGTGCTAGCAGTTCGCCCCTTCGCGAGTCCCACGAGCAGTACTTC.